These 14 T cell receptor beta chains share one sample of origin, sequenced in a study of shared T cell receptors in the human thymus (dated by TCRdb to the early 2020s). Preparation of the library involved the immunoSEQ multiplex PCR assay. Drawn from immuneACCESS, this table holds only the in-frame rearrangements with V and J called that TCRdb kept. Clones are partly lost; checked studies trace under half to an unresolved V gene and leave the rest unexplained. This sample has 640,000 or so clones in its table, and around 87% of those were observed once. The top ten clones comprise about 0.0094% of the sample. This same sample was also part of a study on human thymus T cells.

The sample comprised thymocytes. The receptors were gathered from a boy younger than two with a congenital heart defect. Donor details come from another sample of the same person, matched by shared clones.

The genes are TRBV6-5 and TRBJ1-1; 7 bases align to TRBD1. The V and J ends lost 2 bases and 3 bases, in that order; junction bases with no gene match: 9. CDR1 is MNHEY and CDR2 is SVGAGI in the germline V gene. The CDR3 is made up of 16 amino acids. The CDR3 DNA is TGTGCCAGCAGTTACGCGAACGGACAGGTTTACACTGAAGCTTTCTTT. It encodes CASSYANGQVYTEAFF.

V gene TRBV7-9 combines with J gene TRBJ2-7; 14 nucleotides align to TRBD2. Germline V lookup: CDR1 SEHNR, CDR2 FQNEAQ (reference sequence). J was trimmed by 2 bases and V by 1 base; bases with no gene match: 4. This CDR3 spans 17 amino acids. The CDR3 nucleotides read TGTGCCAGCAGCTTAGTCCCGACTAGCGGGGGGGCCTACGAGCAGTACTTC. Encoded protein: CASSLVPTSGGAYEQYF.

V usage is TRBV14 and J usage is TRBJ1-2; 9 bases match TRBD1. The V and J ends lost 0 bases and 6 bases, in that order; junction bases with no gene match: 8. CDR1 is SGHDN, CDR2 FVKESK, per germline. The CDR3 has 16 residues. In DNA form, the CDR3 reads TGTGCCAGCAGCCAAGATGTATTGGGACAGGGTCATGGCTACACCTTC. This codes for CASSQDVLGQGHGYTF. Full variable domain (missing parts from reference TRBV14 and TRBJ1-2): EAGVTQFPSHSVIEKGQTVTLRCDPISGHDNLYWYRRVMGKEIKFLLHFVKESKQDESGMPNNRFLAERTGGTYSTLKVQPAELEDSGVYFCASSQDVLGQGHGYTFGSGTRLTVV.

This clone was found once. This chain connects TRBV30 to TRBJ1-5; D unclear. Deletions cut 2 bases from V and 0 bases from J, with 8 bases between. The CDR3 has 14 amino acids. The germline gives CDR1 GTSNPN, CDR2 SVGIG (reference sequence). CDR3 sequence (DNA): TGTGCCTGGAGTCCCCGGTATAGCAATCAGCCCCAGCATTTT. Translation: CAWSPRYSNQPQHF.

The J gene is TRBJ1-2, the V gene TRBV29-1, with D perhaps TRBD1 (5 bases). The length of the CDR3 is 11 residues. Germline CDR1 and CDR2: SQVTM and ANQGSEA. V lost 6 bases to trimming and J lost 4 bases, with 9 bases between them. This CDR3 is CSVKDTYGYTF. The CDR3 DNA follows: TGCAGCGTCAAGGACACCTATGGCTACACCTTC.

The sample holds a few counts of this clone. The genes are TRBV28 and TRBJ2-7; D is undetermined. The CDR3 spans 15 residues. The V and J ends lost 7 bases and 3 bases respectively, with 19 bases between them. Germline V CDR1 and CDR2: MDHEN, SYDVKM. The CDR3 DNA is TGTGCCAGCACGAAATCAAGTCGTGCCAGCTACGAGCAGTACTTC. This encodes CASTKSSRASYEQYF.

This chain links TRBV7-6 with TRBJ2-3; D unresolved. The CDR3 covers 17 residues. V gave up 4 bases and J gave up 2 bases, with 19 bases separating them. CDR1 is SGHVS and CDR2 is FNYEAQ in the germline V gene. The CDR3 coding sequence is TGTGCCAGCAGCTCCTGGGCCGAAACTCCTAACACAGATACGCAGTATTTT. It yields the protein CASSSWAETPNTDTQYF.

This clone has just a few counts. The CDR3 reads CASSCGALAGNEQFF. In DNA, the CDR3 is TGTGCCAGCAGTTGCGGAGCACTCGCGGGGAATGAGCAGTTCTTC. The chain combines TRBV6-8 with TRBJ2-1, with D perhaps TRBD2 (6 bases). V was cut by 4 bases and J by 7 bases, with 17 bases left in between. Germline loops: CDR1 MNHGY, CDR2 SAAAGT. The CDR3 runs 15 residues.

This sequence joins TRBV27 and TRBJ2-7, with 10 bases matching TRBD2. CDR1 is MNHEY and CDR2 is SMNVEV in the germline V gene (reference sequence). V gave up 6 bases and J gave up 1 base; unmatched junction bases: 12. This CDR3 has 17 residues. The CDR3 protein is CASRPLAGTSESYEQYF. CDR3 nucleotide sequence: TGTGCCAGCAGACCATTAGCAGGGACTAGCGAATCCTACGAGCAGTACTTC.

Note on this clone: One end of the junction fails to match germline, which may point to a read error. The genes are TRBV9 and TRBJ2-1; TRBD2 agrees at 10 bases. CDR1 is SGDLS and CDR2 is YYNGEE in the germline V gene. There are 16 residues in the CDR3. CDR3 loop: CASSVSSGSSHNEQFF. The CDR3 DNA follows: TGTGCCAGCAGCGTCTCTAGCGGGAGCTCCCACAATGAGCAGTTCTTC.

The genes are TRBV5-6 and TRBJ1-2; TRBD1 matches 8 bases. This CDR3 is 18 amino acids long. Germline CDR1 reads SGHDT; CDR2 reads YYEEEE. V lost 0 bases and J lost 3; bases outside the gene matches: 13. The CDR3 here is CASSLVGADRGVDYGYTF. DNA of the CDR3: TGTGCCAGCAGCTTGGTGGGCGCCGACAGGGGAGTCGACTATGGCTACACCTTC.

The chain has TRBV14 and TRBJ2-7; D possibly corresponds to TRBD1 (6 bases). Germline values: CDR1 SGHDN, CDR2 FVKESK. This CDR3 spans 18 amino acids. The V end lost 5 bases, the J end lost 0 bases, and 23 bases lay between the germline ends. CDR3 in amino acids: CASSLKGHPRNSSYEQYF. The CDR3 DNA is TGTGCCAGCAGCTTAAAGGGACACCCGAGGAACAGCTCCTACGAGCAGTACTTC.

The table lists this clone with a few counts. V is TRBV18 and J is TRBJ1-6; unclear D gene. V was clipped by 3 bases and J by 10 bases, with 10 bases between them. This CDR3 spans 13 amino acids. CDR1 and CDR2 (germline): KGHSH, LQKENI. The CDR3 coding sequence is TGTGCCAGCTCACCCGATCGAGGGTCACCCCTCCACTTT. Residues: CASSPDRGSPLHF.

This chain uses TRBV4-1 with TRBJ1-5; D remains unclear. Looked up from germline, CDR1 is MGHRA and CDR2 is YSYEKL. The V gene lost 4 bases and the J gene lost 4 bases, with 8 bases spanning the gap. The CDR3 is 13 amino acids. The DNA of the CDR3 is TGCGCCAGCAGCCCTCACGGTAATCAGCCCCAGCATTTT. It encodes CASSPHGNQPQHF.